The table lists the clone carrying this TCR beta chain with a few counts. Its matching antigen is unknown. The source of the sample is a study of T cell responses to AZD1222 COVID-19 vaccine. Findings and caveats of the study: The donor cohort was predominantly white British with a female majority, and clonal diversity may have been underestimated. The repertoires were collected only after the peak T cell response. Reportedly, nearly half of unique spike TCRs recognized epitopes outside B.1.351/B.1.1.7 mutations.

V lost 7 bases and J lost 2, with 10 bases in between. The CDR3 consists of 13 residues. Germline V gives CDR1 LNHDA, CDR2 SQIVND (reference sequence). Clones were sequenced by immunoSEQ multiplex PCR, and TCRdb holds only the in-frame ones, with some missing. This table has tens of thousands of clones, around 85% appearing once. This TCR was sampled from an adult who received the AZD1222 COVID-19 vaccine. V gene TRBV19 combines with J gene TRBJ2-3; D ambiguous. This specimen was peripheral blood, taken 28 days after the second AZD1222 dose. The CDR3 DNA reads TGTGCCAGTAATTACCAGACCACAGATACGCAGTATTTT. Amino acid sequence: CASNYQTTDTQYF.